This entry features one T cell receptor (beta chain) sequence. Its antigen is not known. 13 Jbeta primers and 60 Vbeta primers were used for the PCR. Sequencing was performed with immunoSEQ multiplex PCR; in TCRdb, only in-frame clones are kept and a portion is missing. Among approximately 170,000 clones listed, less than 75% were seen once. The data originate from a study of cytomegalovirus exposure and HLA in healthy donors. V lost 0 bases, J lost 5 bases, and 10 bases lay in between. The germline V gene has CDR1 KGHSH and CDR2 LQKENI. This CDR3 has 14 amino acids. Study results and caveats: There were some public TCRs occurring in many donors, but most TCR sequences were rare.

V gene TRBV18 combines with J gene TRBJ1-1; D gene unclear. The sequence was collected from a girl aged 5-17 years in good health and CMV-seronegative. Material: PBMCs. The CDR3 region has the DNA TGTGCCAGCTCACCACCCGGGGATGGGACTGAAGCTTTCTTT. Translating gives CASSPPGDGTEAFF.